The 23 T cell receptor beta chains given below trace back to one sample, sequenced in a study of siplizumab effects on memory and regulatory T cells (dated 2019 in TCRdb). The receptor library was made with the immunoSEQ multiplex PCR assay. TCRdb obtained this table from immuneACCESS and retained in-frame rearrangements with V and J assigned. These tables miss some clones; where compared with another copy, unresolved V genes account for less than half of the shortfall, and the remainder is unexplained. This sample comprises over 70,000 clones, around 90% of them detected only once. About 16% of the sample goes to the ten largest clones. Source material: CD4+ T cells sorted from blood. The receptors were sampled from a human donor in good health.

The rearrangement uses TRBV5-1 and TRBJ2-3; D could derive from TRBD1 or TRBD2 (5 bases each). The germline V gene encodes CDR1 SGHRS and CDR2 YFSETQ. The CDR3 runs 14 residues. V dropped 6 bases and J dropped 5 bases, with 16 bases sitting between them. The CDR3 loop is CASKEGQLQDTQYF. The DNA of the CDR3 is TGCGCCAGCAAAGAGGGGCAGCTCCAAGATACGCAGTATTTT.

The chain is built from TRBV11-3 and TRBJ2-3; D is possibly TRBD1 or TRBD2 (5 bases each). V was shortened by 1 base and J by 0 bases, with 11 bases between the two germline ends. Looked up from germline, CDR1 is SGHNT and CDR2 is YENEEA. This CDR3 comprises 16 residues. The DNA for the CDR3 is TGTGCCAGCAGCTTAGGGTCCGGGGCTAGCACAGATACGCAGTATTTT. Translated: CASSLGSGASTDTQYF. The whole variable domain, filled in from reference TRBV11-3 and TRBJ2-3, reads EAGVVQSPRYKIIEKKQPVAFWCNPISGHNTLYWYLQNLGQGPELLIRYENEEAVDDSQLPKDRFSAERLKGVDSTLKIQPAELGDSAVYLCASSLGSGASTDTQYFGPGTRLTVL.

The V gene is TRBV5-1, the J gene TRBJ2-2; weak D call: TRBD2 (5 bases). The length of the CDR3 is 14 residues. Germline V CDR1 and CDR2: SGHRS, YFSETQ. Deletions cut 4 bases from V and 5 bases from J, with 12 bases between. In DNA form, the CDR3 reads TGCGCCAGCAGCACCAGCGGAAGGACCGGGGAGCTGTTTTTT. This gives the protein CASSTSGRTGELFF.

The chain has TRBV6-6 and TRBJ1-5; D gene uncertain. V was shortened by 0 bases and J by 6 bases, with 12 bases between the two germline ends. Germline-derived CDR1 and CDR2 are MNHNY and SVGAGI (reference sequence). The CDR3 spans 15 residues. The CDR3 DNA reads as TGTGCCAGCAGTTACTCGAGCCAGGCGGCTCAGCCCCAGCATTTT. Residues: CASSYSSQAAQPQHF.

The V call is TRBV19, the J call TRBJ1-2, with 8 bases fitting TRBD1. The V gene end was trimmed by 5 bases and the J gene end by 2 bases; junction bases not matched to a gene: 4. This CDR3 is 14 amino acids long. Germline V gene data show CDR1 as LNHDA and CDR2 as SQIVND (reference sequence). The CDR3 loop is CASSGRTGNYGYTF. The DNA of the CDR3 is TGTGCCAGTAGTGGGCGGACAGGGAACTATGGCTACACCTTC.

This clone was picked up a small number of times. The chain joins TRBV5-6 to TRBJ2-5; 11 bases align to TRBD2. V lost 4 bases and J lost 5; bases outside the gene matches: 13. The length of the CDR3 is 17 residues. Germline CDR1 reads SGHDT; CDR2 reads YYEEEE. The CDR3 coding sequence is TGTGCCAGCAGCCACGGGGTAGCGGGAGGGCCAGGGGAGACCCAGTACTTC. Translation: CASSHGVAGGPGETQYF.

V usage is TRBV5-1 and J usage is TRBJ2-2; D gene unclear. Germline V gives CDR1 SGHRS, CDR2 YFSETQ. Trimming took off 0 bases at V and 3 bases at J, with 6 bases between the two ends. The CDR3 spans 14 residues. This chain's CDR3 is CASSLAFDTGELFF. CDR3 sequence (DNA): TGCGCCAGCAGCTTGGCCTTTGACACCGGGGAGCTGTTTTTT.

The V gene is TRBV28, the J gene TRBJ1-5; D is uncertain. Germline V gene lookup returns CDR1 MDHEN and CDR2 SYDVKM. The CDR3 spans 13 residues. Trimming removed 3 bases at V and 7 bases at J, with 10 bases between. The DNA of the CDR3 is TGTGCCAGCAGTTTCGGGGTTAACCAGCCCCAGCATTTT. Protein sequence: CASSFGVNQPQHF.

The V call is TRBV18, the J call TRBJ1-2; D remains ambiguous. Germline CDR1 is KGHSH and CDR2 is LQKENI. V shed 4 bases and J shed 4 bases, with 10 bases lying between them. There are 13 residues in the CDR3. The CDR3: CASSRSDSYGYTF. The CDR3 region has the DNA TGTGCCAGCTCACGATCAGACTCCTATGGCTACACCTTC.

The rearrangement joins TRBV7-9 to TRBJ1-2; TRBD1 agrees at 11 bases. CDR1 SEHNR and CDR2 FQNEAQ come from the germline V gene (reference sequence). The CDR3 is 14 residues long. V trimming: 6 bases; J trimming: 4 bases; junction bases outside the gene matches: 4. CDR3 residues: CASSSGTGGYGYTF. In nucleotides, the CDR3 is TGTGCCAGCAGTTCCGGGACAGGGGGCTATGGCTACACCTTC.

The gene calls are TRBV4-2 and TRBJ2-3; possibly TRBD1 for D (7 bases). With 2 bases removed from V and 6 bases from J, the gap between germline ends came to 12 bases. Germline loops: CDR1 LGHNA, CDR2 YNFKEQ. This CDR3 has 14 residues. The CDR3 DNA follows: TGTGCCAGCAGCCAAAGACTAGGGGGCGATACGCAGTATTTT. Translating it yields CASSQRLGGDTQYF.

The rearrangement links TRBV7-2 to TRBJ2-7; TRBD1 agrees at 7 bases. Per germline, CDR1 SGHTA and CDR2 FQGNSA. V shed 10 bases, J shed 7 bases, and the junction held 16 bases outside the gene matches. The CDR3 contains 14 residues. The CDR3 DNA is TGTGCCACCAGAGAGGGCAGGGGGTTTGGAGAGCAGTACTTC. This codes for CATREGRGFGEQYF.

V and J are TRBV27 and TRBJ1-2, with 8 bases fitting TRBD1. V was pared by 6 bases and J by 5 bases, with 8 bases of the junction left unmatched. This CDR3 region has 14 residues. Germline values: CDR1 MNHEY, CDR2 SMNVEV (reference sequence). CDR3 sequence: CASRRQGTDYGYTF. For the CDR3, the DNA is TGTGCCAGCAGGCGACAGGGGACCGATTATGGCTACACCTTC.

This chain joins TRBV7-8 and TRBJ2-7; D unclear. Germline V gene sequence: CDR1 SGHVS, CDR2 FQNEAQ. The CDR3 has 13 residues. The V gene lost 3 bases and the J gene lost 4 bases, with 10 bases spanning the gap. CDR3 loop: CASSFDRAYEQYF. CDR3 nucleotides: TGTGCCAGCAGCTTCGACCGGGCGTACGAGCAGTACTTC. Full variable domain (missing parts from reference TRBV7-8 and TRBJ2-7): GAGVSQSPRYKVAKRGQDVALRCDPISGHVSLFWYQQALGQGPEFLTYFQNEAQLDKSGLPSDRFFAERPEGSVSTLKIQRTQQEDSAVYLCASSFDRAYEQYFGPGTRLTVT.

The CDR3 nucleotides read TGTGCCTTAAACGGCTCGGGAGTAAACAACACTGAAGCTTTCTTT. Translating it yields CALNGSGVNNTEAFF. The gene calls are TRBV19 and TRBJ1-1; no reliable D call. The germline gives CDR1 LNHDA, CDR2 SQIVND (reference sequence). CDR3 length: 15 amino acids. The V and J ends lost 11 bases and 2 bases respectively, with 21 bases between them.

V gene TRBV5-1 combines with J gene TRBJ2-5; no firm D call. Per germline, CDR1 SGHRS and CDR2 YFSETQ. The CDR3 extends over 12 amino acids. V lost 0 bases to trimming and J lost 0 bases, with 0 bases between them. The DNA of the CDR3 is TGCGCCAGCAGCTTGGACCAAGAGACCCAGTACTTC. It specifies CASSLDQETQYF.

V is TRBV11-2 and J is TRBJ2-1; 7 positions match TRBD2. The ends lost 0 bases at V and 6 bases at J; junction bases unmatched: 8. Germline V CDR1 and CDR2: SGHAT, FQNNGV. There are 16 residues in the CDR3. The CDR3 here is CASSLDVRLAGNEQFF. As DNA, the CDR3 is TGTGCCAGCAGCTTAGATGTCCGACTAGCAGGCAATGAGCAGTTCTTC.

A word on this clone: One junction end does not reproduce the germline sequence, and a read error may be involved. The chain links TRBV20-1 to TRBJ2-1; 7 bases are a match to TRBD2. The CDR3 is 11 residues long. Germline CDR1 reads DFQATT; CDR2 reads SNEGSKA (reference sequence). In DNA form, the CDR3 reads TGTGGGACTACCAAGTACAATGAGCAGTTCTTC. Translated, it gives CGTTKYNEQFF.

The chain carries TRBV6-6 and TRBJ1-2; D possibly corresponds to TRBD1 (5 bases). The CDR3 contains 14 residues. Germline lookup yields CDR1 MNHNY and CDR2 SVGAGI (reference sequence). Trimming removed 0 bases at V and 4 bases at J, with 9 bases between. CDR3 sequence (DNA): TGTGCCAGCAGTTACTCGGGGGGTGGCTATGGCTACACCTTC. Translated: CASSYSGGGYGYTF.

The chain combines TRBV6-5 with TRBJ2-3; possible D gene TRBD2, 5 bases. The CDR3 has 15 residues. The germline gives CDR1 MNHEY, CDR2 SVGAGI. Trimming left V 7 bases short and J 1 base short, with 15 bases between. The CDR3 coding sequence is TGTGCCAGCACTTCCCCTAGCAGAGGCACAGATACGCAGTATTTT. Amino acid sequence: CASTSPSRGTDTQYF.

The rearrangement joins TRBV21-1 to TRBJ1-4. TRBV21-1 is labeled a pseudogene. The CDR3 totals 14 residues. The CDR3 DNA is TGTGCCAGCAGCAAAGGGATGGCGAATGAAAAACTGTTTTTT. As protein: CASSKGMANEKLFF.

The chain has TRBV28 and TRBJ1-3; D is unclear. The CDR3 has 14 residues. Trimming stripped 5 bases from V and 0 bases from J, with 8 bases between. Germline V lookup: CDR1 MDHEN, CDR2 SYDVKM. The CDR3 nucleotides are TGTGCCAGCAGTAGTTTTTCCTCTGGAAACACCATATATTTT. Its protein is CASSSFSSGNTIYF.

This clone was counted once. V and J are TRBV5-5 and TRBJ1-2; D not certain. CDR3 length: 14 residues. With 0 bases removed from V and 2 bases from J, the gap between germline ends came to 8 bases. Germline CDR1 is SGHKS and CDR2 is YYEKEE (reference sequence). This CDR3 reads CASSLAGNNYGYTF. DNA for the CDR3: TGTGCCAGCAGCTTGGCGGGGAACAACTATGGCTACACCTTC.